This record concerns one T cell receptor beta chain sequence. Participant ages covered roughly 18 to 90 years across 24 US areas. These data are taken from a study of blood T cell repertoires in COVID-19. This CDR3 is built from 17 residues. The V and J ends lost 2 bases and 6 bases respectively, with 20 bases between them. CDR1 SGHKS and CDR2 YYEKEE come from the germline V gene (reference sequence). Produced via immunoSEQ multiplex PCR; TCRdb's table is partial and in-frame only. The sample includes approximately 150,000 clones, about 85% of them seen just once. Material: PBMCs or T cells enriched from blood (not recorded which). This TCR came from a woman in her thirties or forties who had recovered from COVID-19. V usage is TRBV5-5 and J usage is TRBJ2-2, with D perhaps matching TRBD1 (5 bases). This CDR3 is CASSFPLIKGISGELFF. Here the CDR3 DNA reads TGTGCCAGCAGCTTCCCGTTGATCAAGGGGATATCCGGGGAGCTGTTTTTT.